The rows below give T cell receptor beta chains drawn from one sample of a study of blood T cell repertoires in COVID-19. Repertoires were generated with immunoSEQ multiplex PCR, while TCRdb's copy carries only in-frame clones and drops some. The table includes 100,000 or so clones, approximately 79% detected once. The specimen was peripheral blood. All receptors derive from a man between 70 and 80 years old with active or convalescent COVID-19. Both conserved end residues are part of each CDR3. D genes are given only for firm matches. Size is stated for part of the rows, as once, few or many counts, or as a class when the clone is expanded.

J,V,size,D,CDR3,DNA
TRBJ2-1,TRBV5-1,NA,TRBD1,CASSLATGVKLEQFF,TGCGCCAGCAGCTTGGCCACAGGGGTAAAGCTTGAGCAGTTCTTC
TRBJ2-7,TRBV5-1,NA,TRBD2,CASSKGLAGTPYEQYF,TGCGCCAGCAGCAAGGGACTAGCGGGTACCCCCTACGAGCAGTACTTC
TRBJ2-1,TRBV4-2,NA,NA,CASSQDGREGGEQFF,TGTGCCAGCAGCCAAGACGGAAGGGAAGGGGGTGAGCAGTTCTTC
TRBJ2-7,TRBV28,NA,TRBD2,CASSSRGSGSYEQYF,TGTGCCAGCAGTTCCCGGGGTAGCGGGAGCTACGAGCAGTACTTC
TRBJ1-2,TRBV24-1,NA,TRBD1,CATSDTGTGIFPYGYTF,TGTGCCACCAGTGACACCGGGACAGGCATCTTCCCTTATGGCTACACCTTC
TRBJ1-5,TRBV10-3,NA,TRBD1,CAISPGQGMNQPQHF,TGTGCCATCAGCCCGGGACAGGGGATGAATCAGCCCCAGCATTTT
TRBJ2-5,TRBV5-1,NA,NA,CASMVEGRETQYF,TGCGCCAGCATGGTGGAGGGCCGCGAGACCCAGTACTTC
TRBJ2-5,TRBV2,NA,NA,CASRRRPFGQQETQYF,TGTGCCAGCAGACGAAGGCCCTTCGGACAGCAAGAGACCCAGTACTTC
TRBJ1-2,TRBV5-1,NA,TRBD1,CASSLKGQGSGYTF,TGCGCCAGCAGCTTGAAAGGACAGGGATCTGGCTACACCTTC
TRBJ1-6,TRBV9,NA,TRBD1,CASTSGRDRGSYNSPLHF,TGTGCCAGCACCTCCGGCCGGGACAGGGGCTCCTATAATTCACCCCTCCACTTT
TRBJ1-2,TRBV5-1,NA,TRBD1,CASSLGKGAYGYTF,TGCGCCAGCAGCTTGGGAAAGGGGGCCTATGGCTACACCTTC
TRBJ2-1,TRBV4-1,NA,NA,CASSQPYSRGSSYNEQFF,TGCGCCAGCAGCCAGCCTTATTCTAGGGGAAGCTCCTACAATGAGCAGTTCTTC
TRBJ2-7,TRBV25-1,NA,TRBD1,CASSDPGQGSYEQYF,TGTGCCAGCAGTGATCCCGGACAGGGCTCCTACGAGCAGTACTTC
TRBJ2-6,TRBV7-9,NA,NA,CAIGVSGANVLTF,TGTGCCATAGGGGTCTCTGGGGCCAACGTCCTGACTTTC
TRBJ2-5,TRBV29-1,NA,TRBD1,CSVGGQGAGETQYF,TGCAGCGTTGGAGGACAGGGAGCAGGGGAGACCCAGTACTTC
TRBJ1-6,TRBV3-1/TRBV3-2,NA,NA,CASSQGQRNSPLHF,TGTGCCAGCAGCCAAGGACAGAGAAATTCACCCCTCCACTTT
TRBJ2-5,TRBV5-1,once,TRBD2,CASSDTSGGETQYF,TGCGCCAGCAGCGATACTAGCGGGGGAGAGACCCAGTACTTC
TRBJ1-1,TRBV5-1,once,NA,CASSLAQRQGTEAFF,TGCGCCAGCAGCTTGGCCCAGCGCCAGGGGACTGAAGCTTTCTTT
TRBJ2-3,TRBV15,NA,TRBD2,CATSRGTSGIADTQYF,TGTGCCACCAGCAGAGGGACTAGCGGGATAGCAGATACGCAGTATTTT
TRBJ2-7,TRBV30,NA,NA,CAWKGWGAYEQYF,TGTGCCTGGAAGGGGTGGGGGGCCTACGAGCAGTACTTC
TRBJ1-2,TRBV28,NA,NA,CASTVGPFNYGYTF,TGTGCCAGCACCGTGGGGCCTTTTAACTATGGCTACACCTTC
TRBJ1-5,TRBV3-1/TRBV3-2,NA,TRBD1,CASSDRGGNQPQHF,TGTGCCAGCAGCGACAGGGGAGGGAATCAGCCCCAGCATTTT
TRBJ2-5,TRBV19,NA,TRBD1,CASSPQTGRRGETQYF,TGTGCCAGTAGTCCGCAGACAGGGAGAAGGGGAGAGACCCAGTACTTC
TRBJ2-7,TRBV6-2/TRBV6-3,NA,NA,CASSYSTDRSYSYEQYF,TGTGCCAGCAGTTACTCCACTGACAGGTCTTATTCCTACGAGCAGTACTTC
TRBJ2-1,TRBV27,NA,TRBD2,CASSLGYGGGDNEQFF,TGTGCCAGCAGTTTAGGATATGGCGGGGGGGACAATGAGCAGTTCTTC